This entry concerns a single T cell receptor beta chain. What it recognizes is unknown. This sample is drawn from a study of T cell responses to AZD1222 COVID-19 vaccine. Study context: Combined were second doses at about 4 or about 12 weeks.

The CDR3 totals 14 residues. The germline gives CDR1 MNHEY, CDR2 SVGAGI. Trimming removed 2 bases from V and 6 bases from J; junction bases left unmatched: 5. Study-wide results and limits: With dominance at 160-218 and 743-854, vaccine-associated CD4 TCRs spanned spike.

The assay was immunoSEQ multiplex PCR, and TCRdb's table has in-frame clones only and misses some. The repertoire has 85,000 to 120,000 clones, approximately 86% of them found once; the top ten carry 5%. The chain links TRBV6-5 to TRBJ2-3, with 7 bases fitting TRBD2. The sample here was peripheral blood, taken on day 0 of AZD1222 vaccination. This sequence originates from an adult in good health. For the CDR3, the DNA is TGTGCCAGCAGTTACGACGCGGGAGACGATACGCAGTATTTT. Its translation is CASSYDAGDDTQYF.